The 9 T cell receptor beta chains below were found in one sample sequenced in a study of blood T cell repertoires in COVID-19. Clones were sequenced by immunoSEQ multiplex PCR, and TCRdb holds only the in-frame ones, with some missing. This sample has about 81,000 clones, with about 91% found just once. Sequencing was performed on peripheral blood. The receptor source for this set is a woman aged 80 or older with acute or convalescent COVID-19.

The chain employs TRBV6-1 and TRBJ1-3; D is perhaps TRBD1 (5 bases). V was shortened by 3 bases and J by 2 bases, with 8 bases between the two germline ends. CDR1 is MNHNS, CDR2 SASEGT, per germline. This CDR3 contains 14 residues. CDR3 in amino acids: CASSDQGPGNTIYF. CDR3 coding DNA: TGTGCCAGCAGTGATCAGGGTCCTGGAAACACCATATATTTT.

The chain uses TRBV6-5 and TRBJ2-7, with D possibly being TRBD1 (6 bases). V lost 8 bases, J lost 2 bases, and 19 bases lay in between. The length of the CDR3 is 15 residues. Germline assignment: CDR1 MNHEY and CDR2 SVGAGI. CDR3 bases: TGTGCCAGCTTTAGACCCCGGACAGAGCCCTACGAGCAGTACTTC. Its protein product is CASFRPRTEPYEQYF.

The chain combines TRBV7-3 with TRBJ2-6; tentative D call: TRBD1 (5 bases). CDR1 SGHTA and CDR2 FQGTGA come from the germline V gene. This CDR3 is 14 amino acids long. V was clipped by 6 bases and J by 1 base, with 7 bases between them. This CDR3 is CASRGASGANVLTF. The CDR3 DNA follows: TGTGCCAGCAGAGGGGCGTCTGGGGCCAACGTCCTGACTTTC.

Only one count was recorded for this clone. The chain links TRBV2 to TRBJ1-5, with 10 bases fitting TRBD1. Germline V lookup: CDR1 SNHLY, CDR2 FYNNEI. This CDR3 contains 14 residues. V shed 8 bases and J 2 bases; nucleotides not matched to a gene: 3. The CDR3 sequence: CASLGQGGNQPQHF. The CDR3 DNA reads TGTGCCAGCTTAGGACAGGGGGGCAATCAGCCCCAGCATTTT.

V gene TRBV6-5 combines with J gene TRBJ2-7; D perhaps matches TRBD2 (6 bases). The germline gives CDR1 MNHEY, CDR2 SVGAGI. V lost 6 bases, J lost 0 bases, and 9 bases lay in between. This CDR3 is built from 13 residues. The CDR3 nucleotides are TGTGCCAGCAGGTTCGGGGGCTCCTACGAGCAGTACTTC. It yields the protein CASRFGGSYEQYF.

The chain joins TRBV6-1 to TRBJ2-3, with D perhaps TRBD2 (6 bases). Germline V CDR1 and CDR2: MNHNS, SASEGT. Trimming pared 2 bases from V and 2 bases from J, leaving 8 bases between. The CDR3 spans 14 residues. The chain's CDR3 is CASSEWDFTDTQYF. CDR3 DNA: TGTGCCAGCAGTGAATGGGACTTCACAGATACGCAGTATTTT.

This sequence joins TRBV5-4 and TRBJ2-1; TRBD2 aligns across 10 bases. The CDR3 spans 14 residues. Germline CDR1 is SGHNT and CDR2 is YYREEE (reference sequence). Trimming cost V 4 bases and J 8 bases; bases outside gene matches: 6. In DNA form, the CDR3 reads TGTGCCAGCAGCCCTGCTAGCGGGAGCTATGAGCAGTTCTTC. This encodes CASSPASGSYEQFF. The full variable domain, with the rest looked up from reference TRBV5-4 and TRBJ2-1, is ETGVTQSPTHLIKTRGQQVTLRCSSQSGHNTVSWYQQALGQGPQFIFQYYREEENGRGNFPPRFSGLQFPNYSSELNVNALELDDSALYLCASSPASGSYEQFFGPGTRLTVL.

The chain joins TRBV27 to TRBJ2-5, with TRBD2 matching 12 bases. The CDR3 runs 18 residues. Germline CDR1 MNHEY, CDR2 SMNVEV (reference sequence). Trimming at V came to 3 bases and at J to 1 base, leaving 9 bases not matched to a gene. The CDR3 DNA reads as TGTGCCAGCAGTTTGAGGGACCCTAGCGGGGGGGTCCAAGAGACCCAGTACTTC. Protein product: CASSLRDPSGGVQETQYF.

This sequence joins TRBV5-5 and TRBJ1-5; D is unclear. The germline V gene encodes CDR1 SGHKS and CDR2 YYEKEE (reference sequence). CDR3 length equals 15 residues. V gave up 4 bases and J gave up 1 base, with 12 bases separating them. The CDR3 coding sequence is TGTGCCAGCAGCCCAAGCCCGAACAGCAATCAGCCCCAGCATTTT. Encoded protein: CASSPSPNSNQPQHF.